The 14 T cell receptor beta chains below all came from one sample that was sequenced in a study of CD8 T cells in ankylosing spondylitis. Study results and caveats: Within ankylosing spondylitis blood, a TCR beta motif made up of roughly eight highly homologous variants appeared to be characteristic.

For these receptors, no antigen is known. TCRdb independently ran MiXCR on the 5' RACE reads; one entry per CDR3 protein. The data show some 840,000 distinct CDR3 sequences, 12% seen once. Sequenced: blood, either unsorted or a sorted T cell fraction (not recorded which). These receptors all come from a male donor with ankylosing spondylitis.

This clonotype was observed a handful of times. The chain recombines TRBV6-2 or TRBV6-3 with TRBJ1-1; the match to TRBD1 covers 8 bases. Germline loops: CDR1 MNHEY, CDR2 SVGEGT. The CDR3 runs to 13 residues. V lost 2 bases to trimming and J lost 10 bases; unmatched junction nucleotides: 6. This CDR3 reads CASSYPRTGRAFF. Here the CDR3 DNA reads TGTGCCAGCAGTTACCCACGGACAGGGAGAGCTTTCTTT.

This clonotype was recorded a few times. This chain joins TRBV4-1 and TRBJ1-1; a possible D gene is TRBD1 (5 bases). V was pared by 0 bases and J by 0 bases, with 17 bases between. This CDR3 comprises 18 residues. Germline CDR1 and CDR2: MGHRA and YSYEKL. CDR3 DNA: TGCGCCAGCAGCCAAGATACTCAGAGGGGAATCATGAACACTGAAGCTTTCTTT. It translates to CASSQDTQRGIMNTEAFF.

This rearrangement joins TRBV4-3 to TRBJ2-5; 7 positions match TRBD2. CDR3 length: 16 amino acids. Germline trimming cut 1 base from V and 7 bases from J; bases unmatched to any gene: 12. Per germline, CDR1 LGHNA and CDR2 YSLEER. Written as DNA, the CDR3 is TGCGCCAGCAGCCAAGGCCTAGGGACTATTCTAGGGACCCAGTACTTC. Amino acid sequence: CASSQGLGTILGTQYF.

This clonotype was counted between two and nine times. V gene TRBV4-3 combines with J gene TRBJ2-1; tentatively, D is TRBD1 or TRBD2 (5 bases each). V lost 0 bases, J lost 4 bases, and 10 bases lay in between. From germline, CDR1 is LGHNA and CDR2 YSLEER. The CDR3 loop spans 15 amino acids. The CDR3 coding sequence is TGCGCCAGCAGCCAAGACGGGGACGCTTACAATGAGCAGTTCTTC. This encodes CASSQDGDAYNEQFF.

This clonotype was found a few times. The chain is built from TRBV6-2 or TRBV6-3 and TRBJ1-6; D remains unclear. This CDR3 region has 15 residues. Trimming pared 0 bases from V and 10 bases from J, leaving 13 bases between. CDR1 and CDR2 from the germline V gene are MNHEY and SVGEGT. CDR3 coding DNA: TGTGCCAGCAGTTACTCGAGAACGGACCGGTCACCCCTCCACTTT. It translates to CASSYSRTDRSPLHF.

V usage is TRBV9 and J usage is TRBJ2-1; 7 nucleotides match TRBD2. V lost 5 bases and J lost 4; bases outside the gene matches: 12. Germline CDR1 SGDLS, CDR2 YYNGEE. The CDR3 runs to 16 residues. As DNA, the CDR3 is TGTGCCAGCAGTCGAGTAGCGGGCCGGGCTTACAATGAGCAGTTCTTC. Residues: CASSRVAGRAYNEQFF. The variable domain in full, completed from reference TRBV9 and TRBJ2-1, reads DSGVTQTPKHLITATGQRVTLRCSPRSGDLSVYWYQQSLDQGLQFLIQYYNGEERAKGNILERFSAQQFPDLHSELNLSSLELGDSALYFCASSRVAGRAYNEQFFGPGTRLTVL.

At least ten counts were recorded for this clonotype. In nucleotides, the CDR3 is TGCAGTGCTACTACCATAAACTATGGCTACACCTTC. It codes for CSATTINYGYTF. The rearrangement uses TRBV20-1 and TRBJ1-2; D gene ambiguous. V lost 4 bases and J 2 bases, leaving 8 bases between the germline ends. The CDR3 loop spans 12 amino acids. Germline V gives CDR1 DFQATT, CDR2 SNEGSKA (reference sequence).

This sequence joins TRBV7-3 and TRBJ2-1, with D tentatively TRBD2 (7 bases). CDR1 is SGHTA, CDR2 FQGTGA, per germline. V was cut by 3 bases and J by 4 bases, with 16 bases left in between. The CDR3 loop spans 16 amino acids. CDR3 nucleotide sequence: TGTGCCAGCAGCTTCCTGGGGGGGGCGGAGTACAATGAGCAGTTCTTC. Protein product: CASSFLGGAEYNEQFF.

This clonotype was picked up one time. The rearrangement joins TRBV7-3 to TRBJ2-3; 9 positions agree with TRBD2. The CDR3 runs to 16 residues. Germline V CDR1 and CDR2: SGHTA, FQGTGA. V was clipped by 2 bases and J by 2 bases; unmatched bases: 5. CDR3: CASSLRAGGITDTQYF. The DNA for the CDR3 is TGTGCCAGCAGCTTACGAGCGGGGGGAATCACAGATACGCAGTATTTT.

This clonotype was counted only a few times. J is TRBJ1-3 and V is TRBV28, with D tentatively TRBD1 (5 bases). Trimming removed 6 bases from V and 0 bases from J, with 15 bases in between. Germline values: CDR1 MDHEN, CDR2 SYDVKM. The CDR3 loop spans 16 amino acids. Written as DNA, the CDR3 is TGTGCCAGCAGACGACTCCGGGACCGCTCTGGAAACACCATATATTTT. It codes for CASRRLRDRSGNTIYF.

Only a few counts were recorded for this clonotype. The chain couples TRBV4-3 to TRBJ2-3; a weak D match, TRBD2 (6 bases). Trimming left V 3 bases short and J 6 bases short, with 13 bases between. This CDR3 contains 14 residues. Looked up from germline, CDR1 is LGHNA and CDR2 is YSLEER. CDR3 region: CASSQGEAADTQYF. The CDR3 DNA reads as TGCGCCAGCAGCCAGGGGGAGGCAGCGGATACGCAGTATTTT.

The chain combines TRBV7-9 with TRBJ2-7; tentative D call: TRBD1 (6 bases). The CDR3 is 12 amino acids. The ends were cut back, 8 bases at V and 3 bases at J, with 11 bases in the middle. The germline CDR1 and CDR2 sequences are SEHNR and FQNEAQ (reference sequence). The DNA for the CDR3 is TGTGCCAGCGGAGGACAGTACTACGAGCAGTACTTC. It specifies CASGGQYYEQYF.

This clonotype was seen repeatedly, ten times or more. The chain couples TRBV2 to TRBJ1-1, with D unresolved. V lost 0 bases and J lost 5, with 10 bases in between. In germline, CDR1 is SNHLY, CDR2 FYNNEI. This CDR3 has 14 amino acids. The chain's CDR3 is CASSEAFRVTEAFF. The CDR3 nucleotides are TGTGCCAGCAGTGAAGCGTTCCGGGTTACTGAAGCTTTCTTT.

This chain connects TRBV10-3 to TRBJ2-3; D unresolved. The CDR3 spans 11 residues. Trimming pared 5 bases from V and 4 bases from J, leaving 4 bases between. CDR1 and CDR2 (germline): ENHRY, SYGVKD. This chain's CDR3 is CAISLSDTQYF. Written as DNA, the CDR3 is TGTGCCATCAGTCTATCAGATACGCAGTATTTT.